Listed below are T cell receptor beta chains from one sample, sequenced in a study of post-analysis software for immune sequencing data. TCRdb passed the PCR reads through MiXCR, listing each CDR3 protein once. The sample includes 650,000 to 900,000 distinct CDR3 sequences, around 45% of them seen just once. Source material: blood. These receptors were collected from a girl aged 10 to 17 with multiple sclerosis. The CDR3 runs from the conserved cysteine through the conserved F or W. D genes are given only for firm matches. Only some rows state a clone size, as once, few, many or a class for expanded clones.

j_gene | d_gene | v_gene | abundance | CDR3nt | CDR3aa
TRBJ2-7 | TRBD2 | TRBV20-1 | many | TGCAGTGCTAGCGGGAGGGCCTACGAGCAGTACTTC | CSASGRAYEQYF
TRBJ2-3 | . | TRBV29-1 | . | TGCAGCGTCCTAGTCGGGGATACGCAGTATTTT | CSVLVGDTQYF
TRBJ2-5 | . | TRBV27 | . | TGTGCCAGCAGTTTATCTCGGGGGGACAGCGTCCAGTACTTC | CASSLSRGDSVQYF
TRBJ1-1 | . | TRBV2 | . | TGTGCCAGCCGAGGGGGGTCTGAAGCTTTCTTT | CASRGGSEAFF
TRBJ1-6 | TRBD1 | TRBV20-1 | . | TGCAGTGCTCGATCAGACAGGGTTGGTTCACCCCTCCACTTT | CSARSDRVGSPLHF
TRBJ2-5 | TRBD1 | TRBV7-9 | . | TGTGCCAGCAGCGAATTCGGGACAGGCAAAGAGACCCAGTACTTC | CASSEFGTGKETQYF
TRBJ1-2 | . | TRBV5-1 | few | TGCGCCAGCACGGGATCCGAGAACTATGGCTACACCTTC | CASTGSENYGYTF
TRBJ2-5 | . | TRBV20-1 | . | TGCAGTGCTAGAGACGGGGGGCTAGCGGAAGAGACCCAGTACTTC | CSARDGGLAEETQYF
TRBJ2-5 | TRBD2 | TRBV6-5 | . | TGTGCCAGCAGTTGCTCGATCGTGCCTAGCGGGAGTTTATTTGGAGAGACCCAGTACTTC | CASSCSIVPSGSLFGETQYF
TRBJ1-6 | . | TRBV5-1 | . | TGCGCCAGCAGCTTGGACGGAACGAGGCGAGATTCACCCCTCCACTTT | CASSLDGTRRDSPLHF
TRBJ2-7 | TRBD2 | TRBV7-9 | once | TGTGCCAGCAGCCCCTGGATCGGGAGGGGTTACAATGAGCAGTACTTC | CASSPWIGRGYNEQYF
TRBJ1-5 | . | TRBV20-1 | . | TGCAGTGCTAGGAGCACTTATAGCAATCAGCCCCAGCATTTT | CSARSTYSNQPQHF
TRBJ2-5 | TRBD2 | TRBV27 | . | TGTGCCAGCAGCTTGGGAGCGGGAGGGCAAGAGCAGTACTTC | CASSLGAGGQEQYF
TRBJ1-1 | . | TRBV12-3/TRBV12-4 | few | TGTGCCAGCAGTTTAATCGGAAACACTGAAGCTTTCTTT | CASSLIGNTEAFF
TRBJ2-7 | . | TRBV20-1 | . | TGCAGTGCTACTTGGGGAACCATTCTTAAGGGCTCCTCCTACGAGCAGTACTTC | CSATWGTILKGSSYEQYF
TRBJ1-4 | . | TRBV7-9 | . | TGTGCCAGCAGCTTAGACAGGTTCTATAATGAAAAACTGTTTTTT | CASSLDRFYNEKLFF
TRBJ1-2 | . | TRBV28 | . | TGTGCCAGCGGGAGCCCTCGGTATGGCTACACCTTC | CASGSPRYGYTF
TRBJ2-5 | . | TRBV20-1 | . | TGCAGTAGACAGAGAACCCAAGAGACCCAGTACTTC | CSRQRTQETQYF
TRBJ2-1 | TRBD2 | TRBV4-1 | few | TGCGCCAGCAGCCAAGAGCGGGAGGGCCTAAGTGAGCAGTTCTTC | CASSQEREGLSEQFF
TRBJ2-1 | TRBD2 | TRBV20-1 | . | TGCAGTGCAACCGGGACTAGCGGGGGGTCGAGCTACAATGAGCAGTTCTTC | CSATGTSGGSSYNEQFF
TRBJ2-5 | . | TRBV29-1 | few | TGCAGCCACGGACAGCAACAAGAGACCCAGTACTTC | CSHGQQQETQYF
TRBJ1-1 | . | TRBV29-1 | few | TGCAGCGTTGAGATCGGCTGGAACACTGAAGCTTTCTTT | CSVEIGWNTEAFF
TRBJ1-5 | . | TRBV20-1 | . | TGCAGTGCTAGAAAGGGCGGGGAGCCCCAGCATTTT | CSARKGGEPQHF
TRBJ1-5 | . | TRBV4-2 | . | TGTGCCAGCAGCCAAGAGATGGAGGGCGTGGGCAATCAGCCCCAGCATTTT | CASSQEMEGVGNQPQHF
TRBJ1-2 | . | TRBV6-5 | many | TGTGCCAGCAGTACAAACAGTGCAGCTAACTATGGCTACACCTTC | CASSTNSAANYGYTF